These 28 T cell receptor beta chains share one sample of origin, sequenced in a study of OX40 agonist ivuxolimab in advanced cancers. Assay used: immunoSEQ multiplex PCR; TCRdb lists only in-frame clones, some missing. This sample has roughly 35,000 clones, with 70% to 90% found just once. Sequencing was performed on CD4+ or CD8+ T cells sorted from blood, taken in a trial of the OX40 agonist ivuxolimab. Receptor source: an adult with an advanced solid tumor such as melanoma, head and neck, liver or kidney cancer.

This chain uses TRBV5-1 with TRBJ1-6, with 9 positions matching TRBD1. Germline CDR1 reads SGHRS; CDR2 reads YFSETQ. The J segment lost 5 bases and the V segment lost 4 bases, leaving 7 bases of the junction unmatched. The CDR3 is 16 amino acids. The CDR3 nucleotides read TGCGCCAGCAGCGCGAGGGGACAGGGCGATAATTCACCCCTCCACTTT. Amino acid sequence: CASSARGQGDNSPLHF.

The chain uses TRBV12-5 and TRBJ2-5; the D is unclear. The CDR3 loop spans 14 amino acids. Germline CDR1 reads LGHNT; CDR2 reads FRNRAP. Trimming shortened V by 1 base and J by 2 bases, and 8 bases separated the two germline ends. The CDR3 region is CASGLDSFQETQYF. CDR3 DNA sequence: TGTGCTAGTGGTTTGGACAGTTTTCAAGAGACCCAGTACTTC.

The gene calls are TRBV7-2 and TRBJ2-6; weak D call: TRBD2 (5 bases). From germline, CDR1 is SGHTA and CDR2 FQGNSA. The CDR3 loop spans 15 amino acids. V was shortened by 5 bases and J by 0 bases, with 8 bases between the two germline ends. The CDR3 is CASSREGSGANVLTF. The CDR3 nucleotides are TGTGCCAGCAGCCGAGAGGGCTCTGGGGCCAACGTCCTGACTTTC.

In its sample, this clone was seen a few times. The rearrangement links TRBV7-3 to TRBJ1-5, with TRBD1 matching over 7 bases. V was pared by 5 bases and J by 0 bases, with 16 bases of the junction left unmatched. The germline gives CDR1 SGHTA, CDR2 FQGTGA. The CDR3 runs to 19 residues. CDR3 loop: CASSPLPGQMHYSNQPQHF. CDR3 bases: TGTGCCAGCAGCCCCCTCCCGGGACAGATGCATTATAGCAATCAGCCCCAGCATTTT.

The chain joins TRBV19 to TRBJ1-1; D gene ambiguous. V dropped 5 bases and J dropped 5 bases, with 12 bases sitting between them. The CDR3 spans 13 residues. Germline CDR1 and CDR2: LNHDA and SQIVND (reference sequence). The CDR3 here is CASSPRLATEAFF. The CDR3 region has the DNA TGTGCCAGTAGTCCCCGGCTGGCTACTGAAGCTTTCTTT.

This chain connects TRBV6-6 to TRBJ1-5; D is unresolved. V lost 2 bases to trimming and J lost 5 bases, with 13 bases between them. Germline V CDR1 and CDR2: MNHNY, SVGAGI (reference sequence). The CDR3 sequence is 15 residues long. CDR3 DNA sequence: TGTGCCAGCAGTTACCCTAGCAGGAGTTATCAGCCCCAGCATTTT. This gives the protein CASSYPSRSYQPQHF.

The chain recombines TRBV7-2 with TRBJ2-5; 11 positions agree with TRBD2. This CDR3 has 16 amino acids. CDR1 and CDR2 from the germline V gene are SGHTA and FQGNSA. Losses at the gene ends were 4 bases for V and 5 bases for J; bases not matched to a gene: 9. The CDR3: CASSSLLAGVVETQYF. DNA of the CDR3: TGTGCCAGCAGCTCCTTACTAGCGGGGGTAGTGGAGACCCAGTACTTC. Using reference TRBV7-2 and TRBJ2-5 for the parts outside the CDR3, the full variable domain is GAGVSQSPSNKVTEKGKDVELRCDPISGHTALYWYRQSLGQGLEFLIYFQGNSAPDKSGLPSDRFSAERTGGSVSTLTIQRTQQEDSAVYLCASSSLLAGVVETQYFGPGTRLLVL.

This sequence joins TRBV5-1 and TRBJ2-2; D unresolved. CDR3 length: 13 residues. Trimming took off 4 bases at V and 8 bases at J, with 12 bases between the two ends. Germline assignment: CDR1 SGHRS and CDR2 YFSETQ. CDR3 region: CASSERSPGELFF. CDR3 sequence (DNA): TGCGCCAGCAGCGAAAGATCTCCTGGGGAGCTGTTTTTT.

CDR3 coding DNA: TGCGCCAGCAGCGAGGTGCCCTACGAGCAGTACTTC. Residues: CASSEVPYEQYF. This chain uses TRBV4-1 with TRBJ2-7, with unresolved D. CDR1 is MGHRA, CDR2 YSYEKL, per germline. V dropped 5 bases and J dropped 2 bases, with 7 bases sitting between them. CDR3 length: 12 residues.

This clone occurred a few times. This chain's CDR3 is CASSESSAGGAFF. CDR3 DNA sequence: TGTGCCAGCAGTGAATCTTCTGCCGGCGGGGCTTTCTTT. The rearrangement joins TRBV25-1 to TRBJ1-1; D is uncertain. The CDR3 loop spans 13 amino acids. Germline lookup yields CDR1 MGHDK and CDR2 SYGVNS. V dropped 1 base and J dropped 11 bases, with 14 bases sitting between them.

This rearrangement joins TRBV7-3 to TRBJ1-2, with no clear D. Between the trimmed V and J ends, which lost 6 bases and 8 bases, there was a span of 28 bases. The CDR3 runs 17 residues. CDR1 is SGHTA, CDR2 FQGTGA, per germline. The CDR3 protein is CASSFLYLPPGQRGYTF. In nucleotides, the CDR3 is TGTGCCAGCAGTTTCCTTTATCTCCCCCCGGGCCAGAGGGGCTACACCTTC.

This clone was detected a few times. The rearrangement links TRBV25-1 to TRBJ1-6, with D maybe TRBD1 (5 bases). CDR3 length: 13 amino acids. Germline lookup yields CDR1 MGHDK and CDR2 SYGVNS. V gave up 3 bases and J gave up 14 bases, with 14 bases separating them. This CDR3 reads CASSEPTAFTLHF. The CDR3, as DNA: TGTGCCAGCAGTGAGCCGACAGCCTTCACCCTCCACTTT.

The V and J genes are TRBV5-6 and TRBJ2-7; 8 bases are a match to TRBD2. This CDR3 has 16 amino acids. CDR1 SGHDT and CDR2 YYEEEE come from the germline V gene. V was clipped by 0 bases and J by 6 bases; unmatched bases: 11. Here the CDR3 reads CASSLVSSGGRAEQYF. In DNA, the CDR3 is TGTGCCAGCAGCTTGGTTTCCAGCGGGGGACGTGCCGAGCAGTACTTC.

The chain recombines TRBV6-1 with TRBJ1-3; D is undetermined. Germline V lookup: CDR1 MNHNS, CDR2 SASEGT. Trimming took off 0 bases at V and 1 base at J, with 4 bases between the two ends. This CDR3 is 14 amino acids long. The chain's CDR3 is CASSEAGSGNTIYF. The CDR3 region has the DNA TGTGCCAGCAGTGAAGCCGGGTCTGGAAACACCATATATTTT.

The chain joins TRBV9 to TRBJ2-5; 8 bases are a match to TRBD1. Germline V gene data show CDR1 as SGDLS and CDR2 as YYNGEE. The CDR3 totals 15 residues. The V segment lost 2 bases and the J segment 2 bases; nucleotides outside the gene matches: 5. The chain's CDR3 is CASSVQGAYQETQYF. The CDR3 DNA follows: TGTGCCAGCAGCGTTCAGGGGGCATATCAAGAGACCCAGTACTTC.

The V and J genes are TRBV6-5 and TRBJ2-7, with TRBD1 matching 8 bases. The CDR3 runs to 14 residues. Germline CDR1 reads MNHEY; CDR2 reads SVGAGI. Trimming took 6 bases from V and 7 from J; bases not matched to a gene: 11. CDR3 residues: CASSPGTGEREQYF. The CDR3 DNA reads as TGTGCCAGCAGCCCCGGGACAGGAGAGAGAGAGCAGTACTTC.

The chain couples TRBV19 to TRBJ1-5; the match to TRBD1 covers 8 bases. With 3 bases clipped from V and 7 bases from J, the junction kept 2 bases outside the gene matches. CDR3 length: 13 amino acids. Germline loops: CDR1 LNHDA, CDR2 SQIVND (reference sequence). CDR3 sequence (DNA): TGTGCCAGTAGTATGACAGGGGACCAGCCCCAGCATTTT. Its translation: CASSMTGDQPQHF.

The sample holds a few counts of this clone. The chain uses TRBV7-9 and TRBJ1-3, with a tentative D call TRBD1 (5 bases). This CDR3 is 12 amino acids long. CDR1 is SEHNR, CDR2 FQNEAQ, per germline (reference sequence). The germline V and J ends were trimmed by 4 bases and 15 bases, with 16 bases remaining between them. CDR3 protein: CASSSDWGKGYF. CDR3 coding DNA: TGTGCCAGCAGCTCTGATTGGGGGAAAGGATATTTT. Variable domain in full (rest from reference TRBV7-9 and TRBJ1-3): DTGVSQNPRHKITKRGQNVTFRCDPISEHNRLYWYRQTLGQGPEFLTYFQNEAQLEKSRLLSDRFSAERPKGSFSTLEIQRTEQGDSAMYLCASSSDWGKGYFGEGSWLTVV.

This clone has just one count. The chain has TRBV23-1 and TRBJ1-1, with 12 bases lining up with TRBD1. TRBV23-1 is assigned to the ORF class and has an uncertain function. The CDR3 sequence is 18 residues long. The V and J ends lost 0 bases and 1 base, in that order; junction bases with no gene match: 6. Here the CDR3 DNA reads TGCGCCAGCAGTCAATCGAAGGGACAGGGGGCTTCGAACACTGAAGCTTTCTTT. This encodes CASSQSKGQGASNTEAFF.

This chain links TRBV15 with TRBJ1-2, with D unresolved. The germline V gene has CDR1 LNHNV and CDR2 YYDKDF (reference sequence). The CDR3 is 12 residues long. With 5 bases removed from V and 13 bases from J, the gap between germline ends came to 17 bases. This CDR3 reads CATSVKGERRTF. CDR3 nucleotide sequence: TGTGCCACCAGCGTAAAGGGAGAAAGGCGCACCTTC.

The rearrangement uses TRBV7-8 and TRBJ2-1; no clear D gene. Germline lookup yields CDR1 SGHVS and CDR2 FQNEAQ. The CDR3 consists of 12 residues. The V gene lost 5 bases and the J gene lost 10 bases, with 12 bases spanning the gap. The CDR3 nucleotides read TGTGCCAGCAGCCGACATCTGGGGGAGCAGTTCTTC. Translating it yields CASSRHLGEQFF.

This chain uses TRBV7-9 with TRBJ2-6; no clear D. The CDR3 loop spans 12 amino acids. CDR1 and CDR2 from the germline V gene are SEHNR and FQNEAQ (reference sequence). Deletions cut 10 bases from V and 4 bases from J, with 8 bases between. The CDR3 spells CATDLGANVLTF. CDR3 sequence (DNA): TGTGCCACCGATTTAGGGGCCAACGTCCTGACTTTC.

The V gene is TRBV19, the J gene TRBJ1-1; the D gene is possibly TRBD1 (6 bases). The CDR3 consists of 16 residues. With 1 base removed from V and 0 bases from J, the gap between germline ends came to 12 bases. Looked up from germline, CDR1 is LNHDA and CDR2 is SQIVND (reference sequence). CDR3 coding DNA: TGTGCCAGTAGTATAGCGGGGGCGAGGGTGAACACTGAAGCTTTCTTT. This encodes CASSIAGARVNTEAFF.

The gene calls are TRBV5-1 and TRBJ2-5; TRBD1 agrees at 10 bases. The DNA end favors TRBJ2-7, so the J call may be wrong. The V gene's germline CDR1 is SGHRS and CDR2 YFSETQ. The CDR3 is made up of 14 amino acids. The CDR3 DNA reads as TGCGCCAGCAGCTGGGGACAGGGGCCCTACGAGCAGTACTTC. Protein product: CASSWGQGPYEQYF.

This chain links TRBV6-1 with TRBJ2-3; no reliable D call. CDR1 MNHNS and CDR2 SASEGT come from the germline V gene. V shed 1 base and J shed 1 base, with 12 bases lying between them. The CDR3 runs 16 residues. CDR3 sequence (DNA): TGTGCCAGCAGTGAAGGTCTGGGTTCGGGCACAGATACGCAGTATTTT. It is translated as CASSEGLGSGTDTQYF.

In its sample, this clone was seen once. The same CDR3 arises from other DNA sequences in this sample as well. The CDR3 sequence is CAISDRGTSGGGEQYF. The CDR3 coding sequence is TGTGCCATCAGTGATCGGGGGACTAGCGGGGGGGGCGAGCAGTACTTC. The chain is built from TRBV10-3 and TRBJ2-7; 16 bases agree with TRBD2. Germline CDR1 and CDR2: ENHRY and SYGVKD. V lost 3 bases, J lost 6 bases, and 5 bases stayed unmatched. This CDR3 has 16 residues.

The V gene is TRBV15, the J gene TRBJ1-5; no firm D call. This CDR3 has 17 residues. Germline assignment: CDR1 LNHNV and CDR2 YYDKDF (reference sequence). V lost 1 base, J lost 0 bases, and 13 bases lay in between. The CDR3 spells CATSRVGRPASNQPQHF. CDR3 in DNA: TGTGCCACCAGCAGAGTCGGACGACCGGCTAGCAATCAGCCCCAGCATTTT.

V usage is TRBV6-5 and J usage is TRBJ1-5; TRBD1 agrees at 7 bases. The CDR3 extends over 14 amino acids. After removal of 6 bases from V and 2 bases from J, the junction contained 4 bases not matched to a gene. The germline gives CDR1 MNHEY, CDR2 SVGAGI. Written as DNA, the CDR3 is TGTGCCAGCAGCCCAGGGGGTGGCAATCAGCCCCAGCATTTT. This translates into CASSPGGGNQPQHF.